This entry features one T cell receptor beta chain sequence. Its antigen is unknown. One end of the junction is discordant with germline, which a read error may explain. The sample originates from a study of cytomegalovirus exposure and HLA in healthy donors. Study outcomes and limitations: In a later analysis, a missense DCLRE1C variant was linked to TCR beta V- and J-gene trimming.

This PCR relied on a set of 60 Vbeta primers and 13 Jbeta primers. The method was immunoSEQ multiplex PCR; TCRdb's version includes in-frame clones alone and lacks a portion of them. Of some 130,000 clones in the sample, roughly 70% were seen once. Material: PBMCs. The origin of this receptor is a human donor in good health.

This CDR3 reads CAFSTSGRPLDF. CDR3 nucleotides: TGTGCCTTCTCGACTAGCGGGAGGCCCCTGGACTTC. J is TRBJ2-7 and V is TRBV5-4; 13 bases align to TRBD2. The germline V gene has CDR1 SGHNT and CDR2 YYREEE (reference sequence). The CDR3 totals 12 residues. Looking up the rest from reference TRBV5-4 and TRBJ2-7 gives the full variable domain: ETGVTQSPTHLIKTRGQQVTLRCSSQSGHNTVSWYQQALGQGPQFIFQYYREEENGRGNFPPRFSGLQFPNYSSELNVNALELDDSALYLCAFSTSGRPLDFGPGTRLTVT.